The rows below give T cell receptor beta chains drawn from one sample of a study of T-cell reconstitution after alpha-beta-depleted transplantation in children. A single record per CDR3 protein comes from TCRdb applying MiXCR to the PCR reads. The sample records around 93,000 distinct CDR3 sequences, 7% to 10% being singletons. Sequenced here: PBMCs from the stem cell graft donor, sampled from the stem cell graft. The receptors stem from a human donor who donated a stem cell graft to a child with congenital amegakaryocytic thrombocytopenia. The CDR3 runs from the conserved cysteine through the conserved F or W. Fields, in order: V gene, CDR3 protein.

>TRBV7-2
CASSLEVAGSYNEQFF
>TRBV5-1
CASSLGPGQARNQPQHF
>TRBV28
CASRRRLAVQETQYF
>TRBV27
CASSLGLGRGQGTDTQYF
>TRBV12-3/TRBV12-4
CASSGRTDTDTQYF
>TRBV7-2
CASSSQSERGYEQYF
>TRBV29-1
CSVDPGTGGEKLFF
>TRBV7-9
CASSLEGARYNEQFF
>TRBV7-2
CASSLSWGNNEQFF
>TRBV5-1
CASSWGERETYEQYF
>TRBV3-1
CASSQDAGGSYEQYF
>TRBV7-7
CASSLDVRDTQYF
>TRBV6-1
CASSPYLTGNEKLFF
>TRBV20-1
CSARDYDRGAADEQFF
>TRBV5-6
CASSDWTDSTDTQYF
>TRBV18
CASSPMNRYTGELFF
>TRBV3-1
CASSLTSVPYNEQFF
>TRBV5-1
CASSLDLYTGELFF
>TRBV15
CATSPGQGSYGYTF
>TRBV7-6
CASSAHRGNEQFF
>TRBV7-8
CAIDKGGDTQYF
>TRBV7-2
CASSLEGQLSYEQYF
>TRBV13
CASSLGSGGYGYTF
>TRBV20-1
CSASGRQGYGYTF
>TRBV25-1
CASSIAGGPWDEQFF
>TRBV5-1
CASSPREPNTEAFF
>TRBV5-1
CATRGTSGRGAQETQYF
>TRBV29-1
CSVESGWQGGHEQFF
>TRBV5-1
CASSLARTGTDTEAFF
>TRBV5-1
CASSLGGQGGSPLHF
>TRBV7-4
CASSPTSGRANEQFF
>TRBV6-1
CASRRSSGNTIYF
>TRBV20-1
CSAAQGTYEQYF
>TRBV7-7
CASSPRLGTDTQYF
>TRBV5-1
CASSSGGIDGYTF
>TRBV7-8
CASSGGVKTGGPYEQYF
>TRBV9
CASSVVGGPTLFGYTF
>TRBV27
CASSFHMDTQYF
>TRBV12-3/TRBV12-4
CASRRTATGANVLTF
>TRBV30
CAWSHRRGGYTF
>TRBV9
CASSSNPSPTGGEQFF
>TRBV7-9
CASSSSGAGNQPQHF
>TRBV6-5
CASSSTETNYGYTF
>TRBV28
CASSSVRTGGNQPQHF
>TRBV20-1
CSARVQTGLQEQYF
>TRBV15
CATSRDVEAEQFF
>TRBV5-1
CASSLNGGPTDTQYF
>TRBV29-1
CSVGTGVGDEQYF
>TRBV7-9
CASSLGDNTDTQYF
>TRBV29-1
CSVGYGTSGRTQYF
>TRBV20-1
CSARDEWGENTQYF
>TRBV2
CASSPTGGRTEAFF
>TRBV5-1
CASSLDGNSNQPQHF
>TRBV6-2/TRBV6-3
CASAQGRYNEQFF